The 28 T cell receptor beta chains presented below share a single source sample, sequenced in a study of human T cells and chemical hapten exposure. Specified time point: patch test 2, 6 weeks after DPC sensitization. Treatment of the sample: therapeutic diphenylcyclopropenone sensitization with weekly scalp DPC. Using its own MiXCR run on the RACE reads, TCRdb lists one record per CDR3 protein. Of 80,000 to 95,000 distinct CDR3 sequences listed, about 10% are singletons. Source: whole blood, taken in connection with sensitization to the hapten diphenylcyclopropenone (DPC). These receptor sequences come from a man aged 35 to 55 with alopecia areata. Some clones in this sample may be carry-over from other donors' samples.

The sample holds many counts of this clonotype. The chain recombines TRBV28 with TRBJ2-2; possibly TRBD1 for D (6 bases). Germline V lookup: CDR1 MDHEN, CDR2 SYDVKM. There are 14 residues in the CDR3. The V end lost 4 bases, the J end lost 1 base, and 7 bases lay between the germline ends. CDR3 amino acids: CASSWDKNTGELFF. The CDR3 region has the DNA TGTGCCAGCAGTTGGGACAAGAACACCGGGGAGCTGTTTTTT.

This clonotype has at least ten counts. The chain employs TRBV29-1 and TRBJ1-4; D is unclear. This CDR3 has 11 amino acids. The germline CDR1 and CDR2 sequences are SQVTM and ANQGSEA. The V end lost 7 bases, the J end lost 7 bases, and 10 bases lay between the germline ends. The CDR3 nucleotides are TGCAGCGGGAAAAAGGGTGAAAAACTGTTTTTT. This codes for CSGKKGEKLFF.

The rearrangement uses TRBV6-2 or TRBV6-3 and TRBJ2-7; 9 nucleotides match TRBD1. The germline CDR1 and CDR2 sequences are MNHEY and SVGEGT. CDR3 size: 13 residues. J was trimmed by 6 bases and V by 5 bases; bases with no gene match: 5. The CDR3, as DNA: TGTGCCAGCAGTGAACAGGGGGCTTCCGAGCAGTACGTC. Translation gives CASSEQGASEQYV.

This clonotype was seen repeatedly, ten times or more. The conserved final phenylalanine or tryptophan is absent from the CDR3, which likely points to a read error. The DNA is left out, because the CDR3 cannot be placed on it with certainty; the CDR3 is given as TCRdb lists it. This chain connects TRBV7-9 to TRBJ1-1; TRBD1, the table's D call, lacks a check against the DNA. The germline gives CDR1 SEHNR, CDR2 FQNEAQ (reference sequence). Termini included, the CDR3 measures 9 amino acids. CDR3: CASSYTDRK.

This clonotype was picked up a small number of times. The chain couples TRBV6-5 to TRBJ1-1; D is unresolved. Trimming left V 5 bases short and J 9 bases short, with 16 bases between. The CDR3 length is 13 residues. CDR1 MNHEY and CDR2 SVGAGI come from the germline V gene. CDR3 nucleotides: TGTGCCAGCAGTCCCACCAACAGCCCACAAGCTTTCTTT. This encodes CASSPTNSPQAFF.

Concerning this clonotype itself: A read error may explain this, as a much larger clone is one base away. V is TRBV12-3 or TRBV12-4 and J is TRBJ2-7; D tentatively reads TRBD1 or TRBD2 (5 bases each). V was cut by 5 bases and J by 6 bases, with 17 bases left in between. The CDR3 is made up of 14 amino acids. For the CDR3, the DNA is TGTGCCAGCAGTCTCCTAGTGGGACGGGGCGAGCAGTACTTC. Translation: CASSLLVGRGEQYF.

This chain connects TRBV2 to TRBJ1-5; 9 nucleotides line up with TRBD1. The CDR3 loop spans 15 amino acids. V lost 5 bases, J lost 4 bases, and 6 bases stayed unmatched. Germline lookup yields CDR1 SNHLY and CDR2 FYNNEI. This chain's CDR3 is CASSPGTGPNQPQHF. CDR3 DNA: TGTGCCAGCAGTCCTGGGACAGGGCCAAATCAGCCCCAGCATTTT.

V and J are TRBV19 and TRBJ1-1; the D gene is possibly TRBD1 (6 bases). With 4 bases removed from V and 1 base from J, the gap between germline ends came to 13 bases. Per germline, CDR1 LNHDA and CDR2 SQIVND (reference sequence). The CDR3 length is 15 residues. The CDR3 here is CASSTPGTPNTEAFF. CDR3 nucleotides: TGTGCCAGTAGTACCCCCGGGACACCGAACACTGAAGCTTTCTTT. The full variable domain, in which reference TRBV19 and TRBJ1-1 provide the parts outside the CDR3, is DGGITQSPKYLFRKEGQNVTLSCEQNLNHDAMYWYRQDPGQGLRLIYYSQIVNDFQKGDIAEGYSVSREKKESFPLTVTSAQKNPTAFYLCASSTPGTPNTEAFFGQGTRLTVV.

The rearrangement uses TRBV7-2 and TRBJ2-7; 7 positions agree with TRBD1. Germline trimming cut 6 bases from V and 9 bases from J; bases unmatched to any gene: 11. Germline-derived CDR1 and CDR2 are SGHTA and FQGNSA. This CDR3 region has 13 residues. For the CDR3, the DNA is TGTGCCAGCAGTCCCGGACAGGCCTTTAGGCAGTACTTC. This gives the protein CASSPGQAFRQYF.

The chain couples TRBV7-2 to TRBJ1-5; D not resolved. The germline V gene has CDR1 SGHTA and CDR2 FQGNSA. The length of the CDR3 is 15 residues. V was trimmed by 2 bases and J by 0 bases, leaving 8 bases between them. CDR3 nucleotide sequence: TGTGCCAGCAGCTTAATTTCCAATAGCAATCAGCCCCAGCATTTT. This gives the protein CASSLISNSNQPQHF.

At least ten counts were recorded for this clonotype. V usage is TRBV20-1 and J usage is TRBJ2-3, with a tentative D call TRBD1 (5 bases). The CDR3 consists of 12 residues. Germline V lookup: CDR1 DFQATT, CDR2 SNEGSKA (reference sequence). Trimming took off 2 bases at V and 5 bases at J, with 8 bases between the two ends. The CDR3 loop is CSARPQVDTQYF. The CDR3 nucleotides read TGCAGTGCTAGACCACAGGTAGATACGCAGTATTTT.

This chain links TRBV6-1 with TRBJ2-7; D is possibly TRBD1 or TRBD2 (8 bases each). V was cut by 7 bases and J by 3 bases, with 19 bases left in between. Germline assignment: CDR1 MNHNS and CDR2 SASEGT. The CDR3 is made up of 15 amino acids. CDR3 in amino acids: CASIGGDRNNYEQYF. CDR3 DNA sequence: TGTGCCAGCATCGGGGGGGACAGGAACAACTACGAGCAGTACTTC.

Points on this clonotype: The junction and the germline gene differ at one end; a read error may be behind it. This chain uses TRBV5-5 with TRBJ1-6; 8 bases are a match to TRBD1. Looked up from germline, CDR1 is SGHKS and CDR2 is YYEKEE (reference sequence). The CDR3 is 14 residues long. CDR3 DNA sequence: TGTGCCAGCAGCAGCAGGGGGCAGAATTCACCCTTCCACTTT. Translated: CASSSRGQNSPFHF.

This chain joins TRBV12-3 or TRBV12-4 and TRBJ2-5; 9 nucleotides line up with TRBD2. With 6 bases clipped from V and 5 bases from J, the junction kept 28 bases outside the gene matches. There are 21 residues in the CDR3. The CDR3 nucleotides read TGTGCCAGCAGGGGACGACGGGACACTGGGTCTAGCGGGGTCCCTCAGGAGACCCAGTACTTC. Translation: CASRGRRDTGSSGVPQETQYF.

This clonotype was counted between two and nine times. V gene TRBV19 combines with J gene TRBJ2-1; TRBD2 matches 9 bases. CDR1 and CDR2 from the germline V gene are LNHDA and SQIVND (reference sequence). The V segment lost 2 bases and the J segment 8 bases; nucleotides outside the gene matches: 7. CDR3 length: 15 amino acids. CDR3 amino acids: CASSIFASGTDEQFF. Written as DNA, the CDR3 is TGTGCCAGTAGTATATTTGCTAGCGGGACCGATGAGCAGTTCTTC.

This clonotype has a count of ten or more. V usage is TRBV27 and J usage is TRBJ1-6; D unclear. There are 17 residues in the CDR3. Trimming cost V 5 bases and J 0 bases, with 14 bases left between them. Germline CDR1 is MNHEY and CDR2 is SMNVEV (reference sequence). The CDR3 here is CASSASGRHSYNSPLHF. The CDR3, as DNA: TGTGCCAGCAGTGCATCAGGACGCCACTCCTATAATTCACCCCTCCACTTT.

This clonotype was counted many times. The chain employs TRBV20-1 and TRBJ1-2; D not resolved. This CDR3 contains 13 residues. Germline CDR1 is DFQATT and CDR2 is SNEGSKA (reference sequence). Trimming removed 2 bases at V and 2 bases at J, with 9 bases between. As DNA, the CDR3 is TGCAGTGCTAGAAGTTCCCGGAACTATGGCTACACCTTC. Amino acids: CSARSSRNYGYTF.

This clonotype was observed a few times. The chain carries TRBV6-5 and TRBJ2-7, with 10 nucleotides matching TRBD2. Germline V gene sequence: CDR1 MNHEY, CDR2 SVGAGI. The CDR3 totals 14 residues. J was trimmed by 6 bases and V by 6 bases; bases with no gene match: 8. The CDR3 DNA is TGTGCCAGCAGCTCCGGGACTAGCGCCTTCGAGCAGTACTTC. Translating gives CASSSGTSAFEQYF.

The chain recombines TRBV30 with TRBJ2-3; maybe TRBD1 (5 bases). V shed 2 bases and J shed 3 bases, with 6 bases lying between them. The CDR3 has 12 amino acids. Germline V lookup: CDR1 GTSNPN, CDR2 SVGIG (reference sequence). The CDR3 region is CAWSTGTDTQYF. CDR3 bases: TGTGCCTGGAGTACAGGAACAGATACGCAGTATTTT.

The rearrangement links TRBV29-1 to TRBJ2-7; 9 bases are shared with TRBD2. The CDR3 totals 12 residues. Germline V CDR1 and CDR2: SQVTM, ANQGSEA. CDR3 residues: CTVTGLAGLQYV. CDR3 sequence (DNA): TGCACCGTAACTGGGCTAGCGGGACTGCAGTACGTC.

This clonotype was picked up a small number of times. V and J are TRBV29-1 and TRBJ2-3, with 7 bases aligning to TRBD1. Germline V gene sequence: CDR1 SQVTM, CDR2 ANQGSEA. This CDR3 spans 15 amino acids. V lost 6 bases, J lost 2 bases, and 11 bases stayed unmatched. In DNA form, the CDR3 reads TGCAGCGTCGCGGACAGGTTCTCGTACACAGATACGCAGTATTTT. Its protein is CSVADRFSYTDTQYF.

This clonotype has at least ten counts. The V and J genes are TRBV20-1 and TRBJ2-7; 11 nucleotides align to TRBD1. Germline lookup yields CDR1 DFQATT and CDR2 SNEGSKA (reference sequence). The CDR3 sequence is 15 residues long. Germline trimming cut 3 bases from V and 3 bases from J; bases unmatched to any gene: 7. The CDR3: CSASNHGTGGYEQYF. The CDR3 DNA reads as TGCAGTGCTAGCAACCACGGGACAGGGGGCTACGAGCAGTACTTC.

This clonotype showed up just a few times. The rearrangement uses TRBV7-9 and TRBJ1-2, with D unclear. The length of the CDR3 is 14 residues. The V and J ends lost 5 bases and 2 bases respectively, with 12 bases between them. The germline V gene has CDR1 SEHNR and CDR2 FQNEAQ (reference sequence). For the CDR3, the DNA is TGTGCCAGCAGCGCAAACACGGAAAACTATGGCTACACCTTC. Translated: CASSANTENYGYTF.

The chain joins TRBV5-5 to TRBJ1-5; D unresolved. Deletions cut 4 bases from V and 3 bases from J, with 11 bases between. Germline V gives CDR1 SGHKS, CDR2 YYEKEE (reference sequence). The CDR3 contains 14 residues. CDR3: CASSPGPLNQPQHF. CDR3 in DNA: TGTGCCAGCAGCCCCGGGCCTCTCAATCAGCCCCAGCATTTT.

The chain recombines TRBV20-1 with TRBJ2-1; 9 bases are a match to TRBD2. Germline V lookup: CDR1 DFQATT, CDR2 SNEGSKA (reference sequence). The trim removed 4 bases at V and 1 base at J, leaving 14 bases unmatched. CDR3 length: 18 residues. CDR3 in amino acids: CSAIPPGSGSASYNEQFF. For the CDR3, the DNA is TGCAGTGCTATTCCCCCGGGTAGCGGGAGCGCATCCTACAATGAGCAGTTCTTC.

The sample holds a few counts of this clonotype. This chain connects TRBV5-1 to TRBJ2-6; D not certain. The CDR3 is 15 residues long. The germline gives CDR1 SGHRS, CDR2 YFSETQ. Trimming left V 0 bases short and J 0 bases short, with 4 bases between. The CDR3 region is CASSLEISGANVLTF. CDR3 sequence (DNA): TGCGCCAGCAGCTTGGAAATCTCTGGGGCCAACGTCCTGACTTTC.

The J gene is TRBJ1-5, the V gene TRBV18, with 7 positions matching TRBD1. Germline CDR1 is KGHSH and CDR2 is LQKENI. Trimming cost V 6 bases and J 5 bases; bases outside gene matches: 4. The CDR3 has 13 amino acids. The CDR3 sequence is CASSLTGHQPQHF. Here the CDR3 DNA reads TGTGCCAGCTCGTTGACAGGGCATCAGCCCCAGCATTTT.

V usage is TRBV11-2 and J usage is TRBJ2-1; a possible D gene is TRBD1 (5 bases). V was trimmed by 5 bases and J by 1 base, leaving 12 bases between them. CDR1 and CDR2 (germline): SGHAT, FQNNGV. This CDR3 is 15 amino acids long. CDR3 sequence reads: CASSAQGTSYNEQFF. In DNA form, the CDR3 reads TGTGCCAGCAGCGCGCAGGGTACGTCCTACAATGAGCAGTTCTTC.